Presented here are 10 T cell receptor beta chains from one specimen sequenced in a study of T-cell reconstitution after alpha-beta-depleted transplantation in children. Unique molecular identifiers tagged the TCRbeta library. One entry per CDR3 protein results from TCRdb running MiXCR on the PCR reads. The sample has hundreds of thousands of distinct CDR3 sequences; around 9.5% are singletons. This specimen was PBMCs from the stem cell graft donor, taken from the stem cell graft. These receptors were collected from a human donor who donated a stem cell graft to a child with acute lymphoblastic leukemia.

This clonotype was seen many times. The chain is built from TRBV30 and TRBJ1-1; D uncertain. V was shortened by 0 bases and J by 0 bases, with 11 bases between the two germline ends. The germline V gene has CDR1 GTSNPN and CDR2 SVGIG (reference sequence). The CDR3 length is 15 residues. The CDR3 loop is CAWSVSQPLNTEAFF. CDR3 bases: TGTGCCTGGAGTGTATCCCAGCCATTGAACACTGAAGCTTTCTTT.

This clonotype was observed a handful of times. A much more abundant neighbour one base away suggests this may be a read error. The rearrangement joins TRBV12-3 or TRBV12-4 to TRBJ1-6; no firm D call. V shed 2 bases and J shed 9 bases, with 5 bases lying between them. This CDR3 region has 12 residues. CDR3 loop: CASSLSSSPLHF. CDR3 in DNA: TGTGCCAGCAGTTTATCCAGTTCACCCCTCCACTTT.

CDR3 nucleotide sequence: TGCGCCAGCAGGGAAGGACAACCCACTGAAGCTTTCTTT. It yields the protein CASREGQPTEAFF. This chain joins TRBV5-1 and TRBJ1-1, with D maybe TRBD1 (5 bases). The V end was cut by 5 bases, the J end by 4 bases, with 12 bases between. The CDR3 sequence is 13 residues long. Germline CDR1 reads SGHRS; CDR2 reads YFSETQ. The variable domain in full, completed from reference TRBV5-1 and TRBJ1-1, reads KAGVTQTPRYLIKTRGQQVTLSCSPISGHRSVSWYQQTPGQGLQFLFEYFSETQRNKGNFPGRFSGRQFSNSRSEMNVSTLELGDSALYLCASREGQPTEAFFGQGTRLTVV.

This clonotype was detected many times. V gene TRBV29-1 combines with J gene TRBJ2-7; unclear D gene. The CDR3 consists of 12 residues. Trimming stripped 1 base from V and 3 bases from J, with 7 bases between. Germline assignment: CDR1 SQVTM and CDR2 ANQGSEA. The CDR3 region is CSVEGGLYEQYF. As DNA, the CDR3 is TGCAGCGTTGAAGGTGGGCTCTACGAGCAGTACTTC.

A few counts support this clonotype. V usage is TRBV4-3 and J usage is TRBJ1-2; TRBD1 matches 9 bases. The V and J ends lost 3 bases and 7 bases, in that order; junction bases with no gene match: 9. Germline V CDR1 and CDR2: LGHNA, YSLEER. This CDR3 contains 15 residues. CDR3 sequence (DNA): TGCGCCAGCAGCCAGCAACAGGGGGCTGCGCGTGGCTACACCTTC. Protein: CASSQQQGAARGYTF.

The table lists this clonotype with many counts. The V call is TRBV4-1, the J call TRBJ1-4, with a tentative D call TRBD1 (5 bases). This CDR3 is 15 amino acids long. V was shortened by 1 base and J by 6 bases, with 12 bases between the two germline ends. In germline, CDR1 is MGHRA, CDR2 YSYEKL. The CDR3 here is CASSQGDEEDEKLFF. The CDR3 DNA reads TGCGCCAGCAGCCAAGGGGACGAGGAAGATGAAAAACTGTTTTTT.

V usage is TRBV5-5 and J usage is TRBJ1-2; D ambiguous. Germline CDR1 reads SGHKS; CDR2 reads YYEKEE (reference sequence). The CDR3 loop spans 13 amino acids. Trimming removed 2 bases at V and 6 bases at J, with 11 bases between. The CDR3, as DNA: TGTGCCAGCAGCTTCCCCAGGTTGGATGGCTACACCTTC. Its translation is CASSFPRLDGYTF.

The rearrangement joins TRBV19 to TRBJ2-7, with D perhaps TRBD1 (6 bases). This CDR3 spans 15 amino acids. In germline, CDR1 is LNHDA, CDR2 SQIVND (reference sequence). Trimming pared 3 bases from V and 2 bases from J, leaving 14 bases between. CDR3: CASSISTGSAYEQYF. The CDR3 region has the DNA TGTGCCAGTAGTATCTCAACAGGGTCGGCCTACGAGCAGTACTTC.

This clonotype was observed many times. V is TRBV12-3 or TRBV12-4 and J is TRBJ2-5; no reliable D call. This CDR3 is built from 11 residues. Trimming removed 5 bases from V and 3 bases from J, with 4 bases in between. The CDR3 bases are TGTGCCAGCAGTATAAAAGAGACCCAGTACTTC. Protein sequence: CASSIKETQYF.

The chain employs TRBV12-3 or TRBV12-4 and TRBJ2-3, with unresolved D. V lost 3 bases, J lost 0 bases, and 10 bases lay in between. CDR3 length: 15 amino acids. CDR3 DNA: TGTGCCAGCAGTTTCGACGATAAAAGCACAGATACGCAGTATTTT. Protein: CASSFDDKSTDTQYF.